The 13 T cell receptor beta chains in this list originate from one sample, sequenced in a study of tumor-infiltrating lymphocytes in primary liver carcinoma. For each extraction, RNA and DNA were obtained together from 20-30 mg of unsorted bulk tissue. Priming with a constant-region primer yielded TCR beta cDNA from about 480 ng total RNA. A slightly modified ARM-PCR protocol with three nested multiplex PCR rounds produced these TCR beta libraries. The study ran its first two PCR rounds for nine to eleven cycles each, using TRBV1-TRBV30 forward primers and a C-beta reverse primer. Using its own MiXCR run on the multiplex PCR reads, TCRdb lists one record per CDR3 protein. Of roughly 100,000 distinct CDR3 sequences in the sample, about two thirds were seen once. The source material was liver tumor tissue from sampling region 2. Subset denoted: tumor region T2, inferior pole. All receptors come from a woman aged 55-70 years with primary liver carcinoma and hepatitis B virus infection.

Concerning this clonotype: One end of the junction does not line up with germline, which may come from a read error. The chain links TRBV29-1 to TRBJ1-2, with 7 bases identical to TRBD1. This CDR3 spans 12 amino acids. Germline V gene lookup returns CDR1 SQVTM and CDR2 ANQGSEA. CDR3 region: CSVEYRGYGYTF. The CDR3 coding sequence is TGCAGCGTTGAGTACAGGGGCTACGGCTACACTTTC.

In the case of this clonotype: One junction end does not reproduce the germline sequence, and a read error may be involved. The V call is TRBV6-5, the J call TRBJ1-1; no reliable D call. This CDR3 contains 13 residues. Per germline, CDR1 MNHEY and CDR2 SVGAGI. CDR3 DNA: TGTGCCAGCAGTTTGAACCCGTTCACTGAATCTTTCTTC. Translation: CASSLNPFTESFF.

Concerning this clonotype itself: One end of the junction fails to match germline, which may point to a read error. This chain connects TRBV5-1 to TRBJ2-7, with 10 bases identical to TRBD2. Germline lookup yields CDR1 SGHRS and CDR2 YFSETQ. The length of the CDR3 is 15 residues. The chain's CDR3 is CASSSGTSAGHEQYF. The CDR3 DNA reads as TGCGCCAGTAGCTCAGGGACTAGCGCCGGTCACGAGCAGTACTTC. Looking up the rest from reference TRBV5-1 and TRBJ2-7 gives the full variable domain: KAGVTQTPRYLIKTRGQQVTLSCSPISGHRSVSWYQQTPGQGLQFLFEYFSETQRNKGNFPGRFSGRQFSNSRSEMNVSTLELGDSALYLCASSSGTSAGHEQYFGPGTRLTVT.

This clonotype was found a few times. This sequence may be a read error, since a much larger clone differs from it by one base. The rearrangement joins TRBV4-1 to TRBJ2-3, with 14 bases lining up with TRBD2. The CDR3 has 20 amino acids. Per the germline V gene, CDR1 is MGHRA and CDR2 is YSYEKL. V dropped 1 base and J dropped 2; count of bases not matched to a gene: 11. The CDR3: CASSQAPLQTSGRATDTQYF. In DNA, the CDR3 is TGCGCCAGCAGCCAAGCCCCCCTACAGACTAGCGGGAGGGCCACAGATACGCAGTATTTT.

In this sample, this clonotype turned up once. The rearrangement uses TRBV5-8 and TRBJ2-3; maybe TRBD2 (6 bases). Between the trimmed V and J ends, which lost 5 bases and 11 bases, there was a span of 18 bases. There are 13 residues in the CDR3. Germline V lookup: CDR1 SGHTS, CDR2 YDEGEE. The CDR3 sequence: CASRKIRGIWQYF. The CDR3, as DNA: TGTGCCAGCAGAAAGATCCGGGGGATTTGGCAGTATTTT.

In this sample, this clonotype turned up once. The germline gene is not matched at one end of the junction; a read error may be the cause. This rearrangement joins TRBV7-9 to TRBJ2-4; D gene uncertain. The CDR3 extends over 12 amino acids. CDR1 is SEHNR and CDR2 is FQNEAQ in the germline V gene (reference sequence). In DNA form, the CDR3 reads TGTGCCAGCAGCTTCTCAGAAAAGATTCAGTACTTC. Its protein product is CASSFSEKIQYF. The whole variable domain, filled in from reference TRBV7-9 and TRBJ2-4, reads DTGVSQNPRHKITKRGQNVTFRCDPISEHNRLYWYRQTLGQGPEFLTYFQNEAQLEKSRLLSDRFSAERPKGSFSTLEIQRTEQGDSAMYLCASSFSEKIQYFGAGTRLSVL.

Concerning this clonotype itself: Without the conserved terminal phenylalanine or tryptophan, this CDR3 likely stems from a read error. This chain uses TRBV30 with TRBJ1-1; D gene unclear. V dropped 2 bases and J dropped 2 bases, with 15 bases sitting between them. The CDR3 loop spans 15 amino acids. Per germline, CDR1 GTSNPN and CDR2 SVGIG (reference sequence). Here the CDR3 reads CAWSPPSAANTEAFL. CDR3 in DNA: TGTGCCTGGAGTCCCCCCTCTGCAGCTAACACTGAAGCTTTCTTG.

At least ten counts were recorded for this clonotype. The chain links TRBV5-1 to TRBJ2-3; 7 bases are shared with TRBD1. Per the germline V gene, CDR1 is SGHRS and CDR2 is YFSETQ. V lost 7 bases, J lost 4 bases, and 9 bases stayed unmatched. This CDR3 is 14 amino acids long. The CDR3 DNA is TGCGCCAGCCGCCGGGACAGACTTCCAGATACGCAGTATTTT. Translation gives CASRRDRLPDTQYF.

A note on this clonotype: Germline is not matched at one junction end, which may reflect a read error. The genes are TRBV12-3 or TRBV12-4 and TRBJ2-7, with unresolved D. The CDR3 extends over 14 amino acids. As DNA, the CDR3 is TGTGCAAGCAGTTTAGACATGGTTGGAAACGAGCAGTACTTC. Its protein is CASSLDMVGNEQYF.

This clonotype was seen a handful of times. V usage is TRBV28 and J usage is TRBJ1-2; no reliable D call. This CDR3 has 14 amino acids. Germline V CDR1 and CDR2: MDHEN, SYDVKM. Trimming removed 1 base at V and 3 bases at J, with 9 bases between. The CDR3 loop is CASSLLETHYGYTF. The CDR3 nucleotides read TGTGCCAGCAGTTTATTAGAGACTCACTATGGCTACACCTTC.

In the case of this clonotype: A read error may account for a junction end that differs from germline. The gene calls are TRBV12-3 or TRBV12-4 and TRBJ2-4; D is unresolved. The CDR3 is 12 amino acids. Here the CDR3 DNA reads TGTGCCAGGAGTCTCATGGAAAACATTCGGTACTTC. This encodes CARSLMENIRYF.

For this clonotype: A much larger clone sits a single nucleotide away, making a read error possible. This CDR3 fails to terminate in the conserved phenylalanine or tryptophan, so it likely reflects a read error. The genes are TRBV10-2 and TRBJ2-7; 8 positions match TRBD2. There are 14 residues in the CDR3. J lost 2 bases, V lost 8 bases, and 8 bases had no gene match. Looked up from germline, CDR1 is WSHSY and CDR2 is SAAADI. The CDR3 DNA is TGCGCCAGCTGCAGACTAGCGTCCACCTACGAGCAGTACTAC. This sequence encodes CASCRLASTYEQYY.

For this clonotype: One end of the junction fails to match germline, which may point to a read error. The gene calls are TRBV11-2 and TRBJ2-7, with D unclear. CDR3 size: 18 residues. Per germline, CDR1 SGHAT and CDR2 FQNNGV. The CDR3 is CPSSLDWVSLTGPYVQYF. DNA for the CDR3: TGTCCCAGCAGCTTAGATTGGGTCAGTCTAACGGGTCCCTACGTGCAGTACTTC.